At least ten counts were recorded for the clone carrying this T cell receptor (beta chain). Trimming shortened V by 4 bases and J by 8 bases, and 6 bases separated the two germline ends. Germline V gives CDR1 MNHEY, CDR2 SMNVEV (reference sequence). The CDR3 consists of 11 residues. Construction of the TCR beta libraries employed iRepertoire HTBI primers in conjunction with Arm-PCR of CDR3 regions. TCRdb processed the multiplex PCR reads anew with MiXCR; each CDR3 protein has one entry. The sample has a few hundred thousand distinct CDR3 sequences; 15% to 20% are singletons. Time point of the sample: newly diagnosed GD, antithyroid drugs for less than 3 months. The TCR library was made from RNA extracted from PBMCs. These data belong to a study of regulatory T cells in long-lasting Graves disease. The same sample was also used in a study of T cells in Graves' hyperthyroidism and ophthalmopathy.

Material: peripheral blood mononuclear cells (PBMCs), obtained at new diagnosis, from a patient treated with antithyroid drugs. The sequence derives from a woman aged 25 to 45 with Graves disease. This sequence joins TRBV27 and TRBJ2-1, with D possibly matching TRBD2 (6 bases). The CDR3 bases are TGTGCCAGCAGTTCGGGGGATGAGCAGTTCTTC. This codes for CASSSGDEQFF.